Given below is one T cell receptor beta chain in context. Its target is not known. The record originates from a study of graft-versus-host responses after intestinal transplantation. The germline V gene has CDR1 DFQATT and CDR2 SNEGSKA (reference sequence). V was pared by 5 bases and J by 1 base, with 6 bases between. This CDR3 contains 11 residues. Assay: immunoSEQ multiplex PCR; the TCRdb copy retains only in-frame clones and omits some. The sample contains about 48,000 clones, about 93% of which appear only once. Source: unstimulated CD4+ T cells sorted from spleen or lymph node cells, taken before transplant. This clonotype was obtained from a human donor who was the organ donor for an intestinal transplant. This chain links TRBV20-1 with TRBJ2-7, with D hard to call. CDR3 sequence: CSAPSSYEQYF. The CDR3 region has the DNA TGCAGTGCTCCTTCTTCCTACGAGCAGTACTTC.